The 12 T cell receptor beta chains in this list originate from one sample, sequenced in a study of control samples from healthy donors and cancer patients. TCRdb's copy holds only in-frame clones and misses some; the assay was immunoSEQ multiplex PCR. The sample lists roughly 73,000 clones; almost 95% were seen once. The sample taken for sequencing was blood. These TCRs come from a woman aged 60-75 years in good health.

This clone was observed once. The CDR3 sequence is CATSGQGRYEQFF. The CDR3 bases are TGTGCCACCTCCGGACAGGGAAGGTATGAGCAGTTCTTC. The chain recombines TRBV24-1 with TRBJ2-1; TRBD1 matches at 8 bases. CDR1 KGHDR and CDR2 SFDVKD come from the germline V gene. V dropped 9 bases and J dropped 8; count of bases not matched to a gene: 8. The CDR3 totals 13 residues.

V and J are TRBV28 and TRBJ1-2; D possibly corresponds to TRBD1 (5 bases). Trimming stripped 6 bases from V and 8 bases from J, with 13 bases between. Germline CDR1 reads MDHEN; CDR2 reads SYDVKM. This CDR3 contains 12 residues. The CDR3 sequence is CASRTQGSGYTF. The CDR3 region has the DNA TGTGCCAGCAGGACCCAGGGAAGCGGCTACACCTTC.

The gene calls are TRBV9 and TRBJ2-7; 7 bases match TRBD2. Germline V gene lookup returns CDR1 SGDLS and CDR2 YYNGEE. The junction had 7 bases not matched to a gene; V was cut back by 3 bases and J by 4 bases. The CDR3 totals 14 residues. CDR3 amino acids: CASSAGLGGYEQYF. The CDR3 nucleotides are TGTGCCAGCAGCGCTGGACTAGGAGGTTACGAGCAGTACTTC.

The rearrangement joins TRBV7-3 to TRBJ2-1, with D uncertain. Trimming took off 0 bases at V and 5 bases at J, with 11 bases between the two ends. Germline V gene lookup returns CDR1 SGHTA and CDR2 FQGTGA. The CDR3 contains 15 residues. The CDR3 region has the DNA TGTGCCAGCAGCTTAACATTCCAGCGCCACAATGAGCAGTTCTTC. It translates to CASSLTFQRHNEQFF.

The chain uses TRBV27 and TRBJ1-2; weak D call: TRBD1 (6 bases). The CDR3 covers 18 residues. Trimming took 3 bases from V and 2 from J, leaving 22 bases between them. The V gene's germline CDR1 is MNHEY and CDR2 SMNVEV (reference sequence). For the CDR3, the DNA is TGTGCCAGCAGTTTCAAGGGGACAAGTTTGGGTCCCAACTATGGCTACACCTTC. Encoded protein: CASSFKGTSLGPNYGYTF.

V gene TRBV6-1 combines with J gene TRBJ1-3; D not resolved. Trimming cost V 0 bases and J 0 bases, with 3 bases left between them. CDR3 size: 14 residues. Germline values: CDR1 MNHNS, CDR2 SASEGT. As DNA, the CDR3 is TGTGCCAGCAGTGAAGCCAACTCTGGAAACACCATATATTTT. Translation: CASSEANSGNTIYF.

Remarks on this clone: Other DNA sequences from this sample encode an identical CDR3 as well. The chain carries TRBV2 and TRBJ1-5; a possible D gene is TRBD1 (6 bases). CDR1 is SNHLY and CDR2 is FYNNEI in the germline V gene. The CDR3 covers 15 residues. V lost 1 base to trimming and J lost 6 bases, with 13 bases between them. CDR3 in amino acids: CASSEGRGRGQPQHF. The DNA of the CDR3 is TGTGCCAGCAGTGAAGGCCGGGGGCGGGGTCAGCCCCAGCATTTT.

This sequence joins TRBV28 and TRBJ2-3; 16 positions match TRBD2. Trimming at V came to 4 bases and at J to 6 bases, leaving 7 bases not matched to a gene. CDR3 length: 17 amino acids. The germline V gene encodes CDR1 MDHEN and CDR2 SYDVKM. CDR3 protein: CASSSGTSGRAGDTQYF. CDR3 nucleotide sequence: TGTGCCAGCAGTTCAGGGACTAGCGGGAGGGCCGGGGATACGCAGTATTTT.

Here the CDR3 reads CSAPKGETQYF. In DNA form, the CDR3 reads TGCAGTGCCCCAAAGGGGGAGACCCAGTACTTC. V gene TRBV20-1 combines with J gene TRBJ2-5; maybe TRBD1 (5 bases). This CDR3 spans 11 amino acids. Trimming removed 6 bases at V and 5 bases at J, with 10 bases between. The germline CDR1 and CDR2 sequences are DFQATT and SNEGSKA (reference sequence).

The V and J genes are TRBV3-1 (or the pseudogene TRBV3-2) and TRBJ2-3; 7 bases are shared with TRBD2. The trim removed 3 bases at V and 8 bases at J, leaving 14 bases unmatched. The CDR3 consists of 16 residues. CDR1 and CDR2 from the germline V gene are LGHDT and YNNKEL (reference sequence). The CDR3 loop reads CASSQISWGGGSTQYF. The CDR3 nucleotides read TGTGCCAGCAGCCAGATCTCGTGGGGGGGAGGTAGTACGCAGTATTTT.

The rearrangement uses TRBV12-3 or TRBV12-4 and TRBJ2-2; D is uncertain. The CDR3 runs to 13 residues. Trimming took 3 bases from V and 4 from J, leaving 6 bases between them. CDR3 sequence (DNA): TGTGCCAGCAGTTTCCGGGTCACCGGGGAGCTGTTTTTT. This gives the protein CASSFRVTGELFF.

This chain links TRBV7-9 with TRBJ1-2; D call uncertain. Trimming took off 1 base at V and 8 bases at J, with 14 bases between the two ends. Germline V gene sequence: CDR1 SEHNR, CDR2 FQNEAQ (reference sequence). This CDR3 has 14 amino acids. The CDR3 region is CASSLGVTLNGYTF. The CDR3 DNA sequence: TGTGCCAGCAGCTTAGGGGTGACCTTAAACGGCTACACCTTC.